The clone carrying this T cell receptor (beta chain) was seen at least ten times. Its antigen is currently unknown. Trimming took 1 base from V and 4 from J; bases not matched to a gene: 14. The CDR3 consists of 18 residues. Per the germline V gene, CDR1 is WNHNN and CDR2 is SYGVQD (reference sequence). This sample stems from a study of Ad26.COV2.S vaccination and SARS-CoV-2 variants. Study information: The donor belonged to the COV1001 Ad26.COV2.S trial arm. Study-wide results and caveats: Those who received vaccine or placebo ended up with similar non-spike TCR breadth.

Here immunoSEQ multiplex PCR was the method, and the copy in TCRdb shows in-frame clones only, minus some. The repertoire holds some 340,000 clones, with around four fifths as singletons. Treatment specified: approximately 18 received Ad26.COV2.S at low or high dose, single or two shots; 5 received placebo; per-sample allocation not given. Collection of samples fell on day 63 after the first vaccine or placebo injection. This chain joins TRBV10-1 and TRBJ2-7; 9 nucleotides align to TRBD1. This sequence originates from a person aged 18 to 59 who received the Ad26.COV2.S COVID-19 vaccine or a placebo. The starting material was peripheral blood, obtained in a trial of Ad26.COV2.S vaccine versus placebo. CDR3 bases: TGCGCCAGCAGTGAGTGGAAAACCCGGGACAGGGTGTTGTACGAGCAGTACTTC. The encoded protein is CASSEWKTRDRVLYEQYF.